One and the same sample provided the 27 T cell receptor beta chains below, sequenced in a study of T cells after yellow fever vaccination. TCRdb independently ran MiXCR on the 5' RACE reads; one entry per CDR3 protein. The sample has 200,000 to 250,000 distinct CDR3 sequences, approximately 3.2% seen once. Sample: CD4+ T cells sorted from PBMCs, taken 10 days after the yellow fever booster vaccination. These receptor sequences come from a young man who received the YFV17D yellow fever vaccine.

This clonotype was counted ten times or more. This chain joins TRBV7-2 and TRBJ2-5, with D possibly called TRBD1 or TRBD2 (6 bases each). V lost 2 bases and J lost 9, with 25 bases in between. The CDR3 consists of 17 residues. Germline V gives CDR1 SGHTA, CDR2 FQGNSA. The CDR3 reads CASSLMRGLDQRGAQYF. Written as DNA, the CDR3 is TGTGCCAGCAGCTTAATGCGGGGATTGGACCAGAGGGGGGCCCAGTACTTC.

The CDR3 nucleotides are TGTGCCAGCAGCTTGTTCTTTGTCCCGGCGGACACTGAAGCTTTCTTT. Translation gives CASSLFFVPADTEAFF. The chain combines TRBV5-5 with TRBJ1-1, with unresolved D. The CDR3 contains 16 residues. Per the germline V gene, CDR1 is SGHKS and CDR2 is YYEKEE (reference sequence). Between the trimmed V and J ends, which lost 1 base and 3 bases, there was a span of 16 bases.

This clonotype showed up many times. This chain links TRBV29-1 with TRBJ2-1; D perhaps matches TRBD1 (6 bases). Germline V gives CDR1 SQVTM, CDR2 ANQGSEA. The CDR3 runs 12 residues. V was shortened by 4 bases and J by 7 bases, with 11 bases between the two germline ends. The CDR3 is CSVVRGGNEQFF. The CDR3 DNA reads TGCAGCGTTGTCAGGGGTGGAAATGAGCAGTTCTTC.

The chain has TRBV19 and TRBJ1-2; D is unclear. Deletions cut 7 bases from V and 4 bases from J, with 10 bases between. Germline loops: CDR1 LNHDA, CDR2 SQIVND (reference sequence). The CDR3 totals 12 residues. For the CDR3, the DNA is TGTGCCAGTACCGCGATGGGCTATGGCTACACCTTC. As protein: CASTAMGYGYTF.

The chain recombines TRBV4-3 with TRBJ1-1; the D is unclear. CDR1 and CDR2 from the germline V gene are LGHNA and YSLEER. CDR3 length: 13 residues. Trimming pared 0 bases from V and 10 bases from J, leaving 12 bases between. CDR3 DNA: TGCGCCAGCAGCCAAGATCTGGGCGGAGTAGCTTTCTTT. It specifies CASSQDLGGVAFF.

The table lists this clonotype with many counts. V gene TRBV5-6 combines with J gene TRBJ2-7; TRBD1 aligns across 8 bases. The CDR3 has 14 amino acids. Losses at the gene ends were 4 bases for V and 0 bases for J; bases not matched to a gene: 3. CDR1 and CDR2 from the germline V gene are SGHDT and YYEEEE. The CDR3 nucleotides read TGTGCCAGCAGCCGCGGACAGGGCTCCTACGAGCAGTACTTC. Its protein is CASSRGQGSYEQYF.

The chain has TRBV29-1 and TRBJ1-2; 7 bases map to TRBD1. The V segment lost 4 bases and the J segment 10 bases; nucleotides outside the gene matches: 12. CDR1 is SQVTM and CDR2 is ANQGSEA in the germline V gene. The CDR3 is 13 amino acids. This chain's CDR3 is CSVVSQGVYDYTF. The CDR3 DNA reads TGCAGCGTTGTATCCCAGGGGGTCTACGACTACACCTTC. The whole variable domain, filled in from reference TRBV29-1 and TRBJ1-2, reads SAVISQKPSRDICQRGTSLTIQCQVDSQVTMMFWYRQQPGQSLTLIATANQGSEATYESGFVIDKFPISRPNLTFSTLTVSNMSPEDSSIYLCSVVSQGVYDYTFGSGTRLTVV.

This clonotype was seen repeatedly, ten times or more. The chain links TRBV7-2 to TRBJ2-2; D is unresolved. The germline V gene has CDR1 SGHTA and CDR2 FQGNSA. The V end lost 5 bases, the J end lost 6 bases, and 13 bases lay between the germline ends. The CDR3 runs to 14 residues. The CDR3 sequence is CASSLVALAGELFF. The CDR3 DNA sequence: TGTGCCAGCAGCCTAGTGGCCCTCGCCGGGGAGCTGTTTTTT.

This clonotype has at least ten counts. The chain is built from TRBV6-5 and TRBJ1-1; no definite D call. The germline V gene has CDR1 MNHEY and CDR2 SVGAGI. This CDR3 has 15 amino acids. V was pared by 5 bases and J by 4 bases, with 17 bases between. The chain's CDR3 is CASSRTREGSTEAFF. The CDR3 nucleotides read TGTGCCAGCAGTCGCACAAGGGAGGGCAGCACTGAAGCTTTCTTT.

This clonotype was picked up many times. The chain joins TRBV12-3 or TRBV12-4 to TRBJ1-4, with D perhaps matching TRBD1 (6 bases). This CDR3 has 13 residues. With 3 bases removed from V and 11 bases from J, the gap between germline ends came to 13 bases. In nucleotides, the CDR3 is TGTGCCAGCAGTTTGGGGGGCGCTGGGAAACTGTTTTTT. This encodes CASSLGGAGKLFF.

This clonotype came up many times. The rearrangement links TRBV9 to TRBJ2-7; the D is unclear. The CDR3 has 11 residues. Trimming shortened V by 3 bases and J by 4 bases, and 5 bases separated the two germline ends. Germline values: CDR1 SGDLS, CDR2 YYNGEE. The CDR3 bases are TGTGCCAGCAGCGCTGGATACGAGCAGTACTTC. Its protein is CASSAGYEQYF. The variable domain in full, completed from reference TRBV9 and TRBJ2-7, reads DSGVTQTPKHLITATGQRVTLRCSPRSGDLSVYWYQQSLDQGLQFLIQYYNGEERAKGNILERFSAQQFPDLHSELNLSSLELGDSALYFCASSAGYEQYFGPGTRLTVT.

This clonotype was recorded at least ten times. The V and J genes are TRBV5-1 and TRBJ2-7; perhaps TRBD1 as D (6 bases). The CDR3 consists of 13 residues. The V gene lost 1 base and the J gene lost 12 bases, with 17 bases spanning the gap. Germline V CDR1 and CDR2: SGHRS, YFSETQ. CDR3 nucleotide sequence: TGCGCCAGCAGCTTGCAGGGGCCGGACACCTGGTACTTC. Protein: CASSLQGPDTWYF.

This clonotype was observed at least ten times. This chain links TRBV15 with TRBJ2-3; the match to TRBD2 covers 15 bases. Looked up from germline, CDR1 is LNHNV and CDR2 is YYDKDF (reference sequence). The junction had 12 bases not matched to a gene; V was cut back by 0 bases and J by 8 bases. CDR3 size: 19 residues. Here the CDR3 reads CATSRDGWTSGGAEGTQYF. CDR3 nucleotide sequence: TGTGCCACCAGCAGAGATGGGTGGACTAGCGGGGGGGCCGAGGGTACGCAGTATTTT.

This clonotype has only a few counts. This chain uses TRBV6-6 with TRBJ1-1; TRBD1 matches at 8 bases. The V segment lost 3 bases and the J segment 1 base; nucleotides outside the gene matches: 10. The germline V gene has CDR1 MNHNY and CDR2 SVGAGI (reference sequence). This CDR3 contains 17 residues. The DNA for the CDR3 is TGTGCCAGCAGTTATCCCTTCCAGGGGGCTCCGAACACTGAAGCTTTCTTT. This gives the protein CASSYPFQGAPNTEAFF.

This clonotype was found many times. V gene TRBV5-1 combines with J gene TRBJ2-1; the D gene is possibly TRBD1 (6 bases). This CDR3 region has 16 residues. Germline V CDR1 and CDR2: SGHRS, YFSETQ. V was cut by 0 bases and J by 2 bases, with 12 bases left in between. Written as DNA, the CDR3 is TGCGCCAGCAGCTTGGGGTACCGGGACACCTACAATGAGCAGTTCTTC. It is translated as CASSLGYRDTYNEQFF.

This clonotype has ten or more counts. The chain carries TRBV5-1 and TRBJ2-3; perhaps TRBD2 as D (5 bases). CDR1 SGHRS and CDR2 YFSETQ come from the germline V gene. The CDR3 contains 17 residues. The V and J ends lost 4 bases and 1 base respectively, with 19 bases between them. The CDR3 DNA sequence: TGCGCCAGCAGCCGTCCTACGAGGGTAGGTGGCACAGATACGCAGTATTTT. Translated, it gives CASSRPTRVGGTDTQYF.

This clonotype was seen more than once but under ten times. A read error may be the cause here, since a much bigger clone is one base away. The rearrangement joins TRBV11-2 to TRBJ1-2, with TRBD1 matching over 10 bases. Germline CDR1 reads SGHAT; CDR2 reads FQNNGV. The CDR3 is 16 residues long. V gave up 0 bases and J gave up 4 bases; unmatched junction bases: 5. The CDR3 nucleotides read TGTGCCAGCAGCTTAGAAGGGGGGACAGGGGCCTATGGCTACACCTTC. Amino acid sequence: CASSLEGGTGAYGYTF.

This clonotype has a handful of counts. The CDR3 is CASSLGAITPDTQYF. The DNA for the CDR3 is TGCGCCAGCAGCTTGGGGGCTATTACCCCGGATACGCAGTATTTT. This chain joins TRBV5-1 and TRBJ2-3; D gene ambiguous. This CDR3 is built from 15 residues. The V end was cut by 0 bases, the J end by 6 bases, with 14 bases between. Germline-derived CDR1 and CDR2 are SGHRS and YFSETQ.

This clonotype came up many times. This chain joins TRBV5-1 and TRBJ2-3, with D possibly matching TRBD2 (6 bases). The germline V gene has CDR1 SGHRS and CDR2 YFSETQ. The germline V and J ends were trimmed by 4 bases and 4 bases, with 22 bases remaining between them. The CDR3 sequence is 17 residues long. CDR3 sequence: CASSPPPGRGEADTQYF. The CDR3 DNA follows: TGCGCCAGCAGCCCTCCCCCAGGGCGGGGAGAGGCAGATACGCAGTATTTT. Drawing the rest from reference TRBV5-1 and TRBJ2-3, the complete variable domain is KAGVTQTPRYLIKTRGQQVTLSCSPISGHRSVSWYQQTPGQGLQFLFEYFSETQRNKGNFPGRFSGRQFSNSRSEMNVSTLELGDSALYLCASSPPPGRGEADTQYFGPGTRLTVL.

This clonotype has ten or more counts. This sequence joins TRBV7-2 and TRBJ2-2; 8 nucleotides align to TRBD1. This CDR3 region has 15 residues. Unmatched junction bases numbered 8, after V lost 6 bases and J lost 5 bases. Germline CDR1 and CDR2: SGHTA and FQGNSA. In DNA, the CDR3 is TGTGCCAGCAGTCCTCTCCGACAGGGGACCGGGGAGCTGTTTTTT. The encoded protein is CASSPLRQGTGELFF.

The gene calls are TRBV7-2 and TRBJ1-6; 7 bases are a match to TRBD1. The germline CDR1 and CDR2 sequences are SGHTA and FQGNSA. The CDR3 is made up of 13 amino acids. The V and J ends lost 5 bases and 10 bases, in that order; junction bases with no gene match: 5. The CDR3 coding sequence is TGTGCCAGCAGCCCGGACAGGTCATCACCCCTCCACTTT. Protein product: CASSPDRSSPLHF.

This clonotype showed up many times. The V call is TRBV11-3, the J call TRBJ2-1, with 13 bases that match TRBD2. Germline trimming cut 0 bases from V and 12 bases from J; bases unmatched to any gene: 5. The CDR3 runs to 15 residues. Germline lookup yields CDR1 SGHNT and CDR2 YENEEA. In nucleotides, the CDR3 is TGTGCCAGCAGCTTAGAGGGACTAGCGGGGTCCCGGCAGTTCTTC. Protein: CASSLEGLAGSRQFF.

This clonotype was observed at least ten times. This chain links TRBV4-2 with TRBJ2-6, with TRBD2 as a possible D gene (6 bases). Trimming cost V 5 bases and J 1 base, with 6 bases left between them. Germline V gene sequence: CDR1 LGHNA, CDR2 YNFKEQ. The CDR3 has 14 residues. The CDR3 DNA sequence: TGTGCCAGCAGCGGGAGGTCTGGGGCCAACGTCCTGACTTTC. This codes for CASSGRSGANVLTF.

A few counts support this clonotype. The V call is TRBV7-9, the J call TRBJ2-7; unclear D gene. The ends were cut back, 1 base at V and 0 bases at J, with 7 bases in the middle. The CDR3 contains 14 residues. Germline V gives CDR1 SEHNR, CDR2 FQNEAQ (reference sequence). CDR3 DNA: TGTGCCAGCAGCTTAGAAACGGGCTCCTACGAGCAGTACTTC. Translation: CASSLETGSYEQYF.

This clonotype was detected a few times. This chain uses TRBV12-3 or TRBV12-4 with TRBJ1-2; D ambiguous. V was cut by 3 bases and J by 4 bases, with 15 bases left in between. The CDR3 length is 15 residues. CDR3 nucleotide sequence: TGTGCCAGCAGTTTCAATTGGCAGCCGCTCTATGGCTACACCTTC. Protein: CASSFNWQPLYGYTF.

This clonotype has a handful of counts. The rearrangement joins TRBV10-3 to TRBJ2-2; TRBD2 might be the D (7 bases). CDR1 is ENHRY and CDR2 is SYGVKD in the germline V gene. The ends were cut back, 2 bases at V and 2 bases at J, with 12 bases in the middle. The CDR3 runs to 16 residues. CDR3 DNA sequence: TGTGCCATCAGTGAGCGCGGGGGCTTAAACACCGGGGAGCTGTTTTTT. This codes for CAISERGGLNTGELFF.

This chain links TRBV4-2 with TRBJ1-3; tentative D call: TRBD1 (6 bases). Per germline, CDR1 LGHNA and CDR2 YNFKEQ. This CDR3 has 16 amino acids. Trimming took off 6 bases at V and 4 bases at J, with 19 bases between the two ends. In DNA form, the CDR3 reads TGTGCCAGCAGGCTAAATCCAGGGGTCGAAGGAAACACCATATATTTT. The encoded protein is CASRLNPGVEGNTIYF.